A single sample is the source of the 25 T cell receptor beta chains below, sequenced in a study of CD8+ T cells in alopecia areata. RNA extraction and reverse transcription yielded cDNA as sequencing template. Measured with immunoSEQ multiplex PCR; TCRdb has only the in-frame clones, and not every one. The data hold 150,000 to 200,000 clones, with less than 65% observed a single time. Treatment meaning: oral pan-JAK inhibitor, 5-10 mg twice daily. The material was CD4+ T cells sorted from blood, obtained at week 24, from a patient treated with tofacitinib. These receptors were obtained from a human donor with alopecia areata.

In this sample, this clone turned up a few times. The chain combines TRBV9 with TRBJ1-4; D gene uncertain. V lost 2 bases and J lost 6, with 11 bases in between. Germline values: CDR1 SGDLS, CDR2 YYNGEE. This CDR3 has 14 residues. This CDR3 reads CASSVQSLDEKLFF. The DNA for the CDR3 is TGTGCCAGCAGCGTTCAGAGCCTTGATGAAAAACTGTTTTTT.

The V call is TRBV4-3, the J call TRBJ2-3; 7 bases agree with TRBD2. The CDR3 runs 16 residues. The junction had 7 bases not matched to a gene; V was cut back by 4 bases and J by 0 bases. CDR1 and CDR2 from the germline V gene are LGHNA and YSLEER. The CDR3 DNA is TGCGCCAGCAGCCCTAAAGCGGGGACTAGCACAGATACGCAGTATTTT. It specifies CASSPKAGTSTDTQYF.

The rearrangement joins TRBV29-1 to TRBJ1-2; possible D gene TRBD1, 5 bases. V was pared by 6 bases and J by 7 bases, with 12 bases between. The CDR3 has 11 residues. CDR1 and CDR2 from the germline V gene are SQVTM and ANQGSEA. CDR3 in amino acids: CSVQQAGGYTF. The CDR3 DNA reads as TGCAGCGTCCAACAGGCAGGTGGCTACACCTTC.

This clone was detected only a few times. The chain carries TRBV7-2 and TRBJ2-2; TRBD1 agrees at 7 bases. V trimming: 5 bases; J trimming: 6 bases; junction bases outside the gene matches: 3. CDR1 is SGHTA, CDR2 FQGNSA, per germline. This CDR3 spans 13 amino acids. The CDR3, as DNA: TGTGCCAGCAGCAGACAGGGTTCCGGGGAGCTGTTTTTT. Encoded protein: CASSRQGSGELFF.

V is TRBV5-1 and J is TRBJ1-1; 7 nucleotides align to TRBD1. The germline gives CDR1 SGHRS, CDR2 YFSETQ. Unmatched junction bases numbered 4, after V lost 4 bases and J lost 1 base. The CDR3 is 14 residues long. Here the CDR3 reads CASSPGQTNTEAFF. CDR3 in DNA: TGCGCCAGCAGCCCGGGACAGACGAACACTGAAGCTTTCTTT.

This chain uses TRBV29-1 with TRBJ2-2; no clear D gene. The CDR3 sequence is 16 residues long. Germline assignment: CDR1 SQVTM and CDR2 ANQGSEA. Trimming stripped 7 bases from V and 3 bases from J, with 21 bases between. The chain's CDR3 is CSADLGPAGYTGELFF. CDR3 DNA: TGCAGCGCCGACCTGGGCCCCGCAGGTTACACCGGGGAGCTGTTTTTT.

This clone was counted at least ten times. The chain is built from TRBV2 and TRBJ2-7, with 7 positions matching TRBD2. Germline assignment: CDR1 SNHLY and CDR2 FYNNEI. This CDR3 contains 14 residues. V dropped 4 bases and J dropped 5; count of bases not matched to a gene: 8. CDR3 in amino acids: CASSVMTSRDEQYF. The CDR3, as DNA: TGTGCCAGCAGTGTCATGACTAGCCGGGACGAGCAGTACTTC.

The table lists this clone with a few counts. V and J are TRBV5-4 and TRBJ2-7; possibly TRBD1 for D (6 bases). The CDR3 length is 12 residues. The V and J ends lost 4 bases and 7 bases respectively, with 12 bases between them. The germline V gene encodes CDR1 SGHNT and CDR2 YYREEE (reference sequence). The chain's CDR3 is CASSVQGWEQYF. The CDR3 DNA reads as TGTGCCAGCAGCGTACAGGGTTGGGAGCAGTACTTC.

Written as DNA, the CDR3 is TGTGCCAGCAGCCAGACGGGAGAGATGGCAGATACGCAGTATTTT. This encodes CASSQTGEMADTQYF. The chain links TRBV7-3 to TRBJ2-3, with D perhaps matching TRBD2 (6 bases). CDR3 size: 15 residues. CDR1 is SGHTA and CDR2 is FQGTGA in the germline V gene. V was cut by 5 bases and J by 4 bases, with 16 bases left in between.

The chain uses TRBV5-1 and TRBJ2-5; 8 bases match TRBD2. The CDR3 extends over 14 amino acids. V was clipped by 4 bases and J by 0 bases; unmatched bases: 2. Per germline, CDR1 SGHRS and CDR2 YFSETQ. The CDR3 DNA is TGCGCCAGCAGCGGGCGGGGGGACCAAGAGACCCAGTACTTC. Translation: CASSGRGDQETQYF.

V and J are TRBV15 and TRBJ2-4, with D maybe TRBD1 (5 bases). V shed 0 bases and J shed 8 bases, with 14 bases lying between them. CDR3 length: 15 residues. Germline-derived CDR1 and CDR2 are LNHNV and YYDKDF (reference sequence). In nucleotides, the CDR3 is TGTGCCACCAGCAGAGATCTAGGGGTCAGAGACATTCAGTACTTC. It yields the protein CATSRDLGVRDIQYF. Full variable domain (missing parts from reference TRBV15 and TRBJ2-4): DAMVIQNPRYQVTQFGKPVTLSCSQTLNHNVMYWYQQKSSQAPKLLFHYYDKDFNNEADTPDNFQSRRPNTSFCFLDIRSPGLGDTAMYLCATSRDLGVRDIQYFGAGTRLSVL.

This clone was counted a few times. This chain connects TRBV29-1 to TRBJ2-7; weak D call: TRBD1 (6 bases). This CDR3 spans 13 amino acids. CDR1 and CDR2 (germline): SQVTM, ANQGSEA. Trimming left V 8 bases short and J 1 base short, with 15 bases between. The CDR3 protein is CSLPRDMSYEQYF. Written as DNA, the CDR3 is TGCAGCTTACCCCGGGACATGTCCTACGAGCAGTACTTC.

The chain links TRBV29-1 to TRBJ2-5; 8 positions match TRBD2. CDR3 length: 14 residues. The germline V gene has CDR1 SQVTM and CDR2 ANQGSEA. V shed 6 bases and J 5 bases; nucleotides not matched to a gene: 11. The CDR3 loop is CSVPGGPLVETQYF. The CDR3 coding sequence is TGCAGCGTCCCGGGGGGGCCCTTGGTGGAGACCCAGTACTTC. Using reference TRBV29-1 and TRBJ2-5 for the parts outside the CDR3, the full variable domain is SAVISQKPSRDICQRGTSLTIQCQVDSQVTMMFWYRQQPGQSLTLIATANQGSEATYESGFVIDKFPISRPNLTFSTLTVSNMSPEDSSIYLCSVPGGPLVETQYFGPGTRLLVL.

This rearrangement joins TRBV5-1 to TRBJ2-6; 11 positions agree with TRBD2. From germline, CDR1 is SGHRS and CDR2 YFSETQ. V was pared by 3 bases and J by 2 bases, with 13 bases of the junction left unmatched. This CDR3 contains 20 residues. In nucleotides, the CDR3 is TGCGCCAGCAGCTCCCCAAGGATTGGTAGCGGGGGGGCTGGGGCCAACGTCCTGACTTTC. Translation: CASSSPRIGSGGAGANVLTF.

Of note for this clone: The same CDR3 can be traced to other DNA sequences in this sample. The V and J genes are TRBV7-8 and TRBJ2-3; D is unclear. The CDR3 extends over 13 amino acids. CDR1 and CDR2 from the germline V gene are SGHVS and FQNEAQ. Trimming removed 4 bases from V and 0 bases from J, with 5 bases in between. CDR3 region: CASSSTSTDTQYF. CDR3 coding DNA: TGTGCCAGCAGCTCTACTAGCACAGATACGCAGTATTTT. The full variable domain, completed using reference TRBV7-8 and TRBJ2-3, is GAGVSQSPRYKVAKRGQDVALRCDPISGHVSLFWYQQALGQGPEFLTYFQNEAQLDKSGLPSDRFFAERPEGSVSTLKIQRTQQEDSAVYLCASSSTSTDTQYFGPGTRLTVL.

The rearrangement uses TRBV4-3 and TRBJ1-2; tentatively, D is TRBD1 (6 bases). In germline, CDR1 is LGHNA, CDR2 YSLEER. V was pared by 0 bases and J by 14 bases, with 19 bases between. The CDR3 totals 14 residues. CDR3 bases: TGCGCCAGCAGCCAAGATCCCGGGCGGGGGCGCGTAACCTTC. Translated, it gives CASSQDPGRGRVTF.

Only a few counts were recorded for this clone. The V and J genes are TRBV29-1 and TRBJ2-3; 7 nucleotides align to TRBD1. With V trimmed by 1 base and J by 2 bases, 3 bases remained unmatched. The CDR3 runs to 14 residues. The germline gives CDR1 SQVTM, CDR2 ANQGSEA. The CDR3 DNA reads TGCAGCGTTGAAGGCAGGGGGAACACAGATACGCAGTATTTT. Protein: CSVEGRGNTDTQYF.

Many counts were recorded for this clone. The CDR3 region has the DNA TGTGCCAGCAGCCTAGGGGTTCCCTCCTACGAGCAGTACTTC. It yields the protein CASSLGVPSYEQYF. This chain connects TRBV7-2 to TRBJ2-7; perhaps TRBD1 as D (5 bases). The CDR3 spans 14 residues. Germline V gene lookup returns CDR1 SGHTA and CDR2 FQGNSA. V dropped 5 bases and J dropped 0 bases, with 11 bases sitting between them.

V is TRBV5-1 and J is TRBJ1-2, with D unresolved. Germline CDR1 SGHRS, CDR2 YFSETQ. This CDR3 is 14 amino acids long. V was clipped by 4 bases and J by 4 bases, with 14 bases between them. The CDR3 bases are TGCGCCAGCAGCCCCGGGTGGGGAGGCTATGGCTACACCTTC. It is translated as CASSPGWGGYGYTF.

V usage is TRBV25-1 and J usage is TRBJ1-1; D gene ambiguous. Trimming took 7 bases from V and 1 from J, leaving 4 bases between them. CDR3 length equals 11 residues. Germline values: CDR1 MGHDK, CDR2 SYGVNS. CDR3 protein: CASKENTEAFF. CDR3 DNA: TGTGCCAGCAAGGAGAACACTGAAGCTTTCTTT.

This sequence joins TRBV5-6 and TRBJ1-1, with a possible D match to TRBD1 (6 bases). Trimming removed 6 bases from V and 5 bases from J, with 14 bases in between. This CDR3 is built from 13 residues. In germline, CDR1 is SGHDT, CDR2 YYEEEE. CDR3 sequence reads: CASTGGPGTEAFF. The CDR3 nucleotides read TGTGCCAGCACGGGGGGCCCCGGGACTGAAGCTTTCTTT. Supplemented by reference TRBV5-6 and TRBJ1-1, the full variable domain reads DAGVTQSPTHLIKTRGQQVTLRCSPKSGHDTVSWYQQALGQGPQFIFQYYEEEERQRGNFPDRFSGHQFPNYSSELNVNALLLGDSALYLCASTGGPGTEAFFGQGTRLTVV.

V gene TRBV7-2 combines with J gene TRBJ2-3; tentative D call: TRBD1 (6 bases). The CDR3 sequence is 14 residues long. Germline loops: CDR1 SGHTA, CDR2 FQGNSA. V lost 1 base and J lost 5, with 10 bases in between. For the CDR3, the DNA is TGTGCCAGCAGCTTAGGCCTAGGGGGAGATACGCAGTATTTT. Translated: CASSLGLGGDTQYF.

V is TRBV29-1 and J is TRBJ1-2, with TRBD1 as a possible D gene (6 bases). V was trimmed by 0 bases and J by 7 bases, leaving 12 bases between them. CDR3 size: 13 residues. Germline V gene lookup returns CDR1 SQVTM and CDR2 ANQGSEA. The CDR3 DNA follows: TGCAGCGTTGAAGACAGGGGCCAAGGTGGCTACACCTTC. Translating it yields CSVEDRGQGGYTF. Variable domain in full (rest from reference TRBV29-1 and TRBJ1-2): SAVISQKPSRDICQRGTSLTIQCQVDSQVTMMFWYRQQPGQSLTLIATANQGSEATYESGFVIDKFPISRPNLTFSTLTVSNMSPEDSSIYLCSVEDRGQGGYTFGSGTRLTVV.

The V and J genes are TRBV5-4 and TRBJ1-2, with 8 bases fitting TRBD1. CDR1 is SGHNT and CDR2 is YYREEE in the germline V gene (reference sequence). The CDR3 is made up of 16 amino acids. The trim removed 4 bases at V and 6 bases at J, leaving 14 bases unmatched. CDR3 amino acids: CASSPDPQGAVNGYTF. DNA for the CDR3: TGTGCCAGCAGCCCCGACCCCCAGGGGGCAGTGAATGGCTACACCTTC.

The chain uses TRBV29-1 and TRBJ2-2, with 7 bases lining up with TRBD1. CDR1 and CDR2 (germline): SQVTM, ANQGSEA. Unmatched junction bases numbered 6, after V lost 7 bases and J lost 4 bases. The CDR3 contains 13 residues. The CDR3 DNA is TGCAGCGCTCAAAACAGGGGCACCGGGGAGCTGTTTTTT. Protein: CSAQNRGTGELFF.